Each of the 9 T cell receptor beta chains below was sequenced from the same sample in a study of shared clonotypes between healthy human individuals. Method: immunoSEQ multiplex PCR; TCRdb's copy keeps in-frame clones and lacks some. The sample has under 1,900,000 clones, approximately 98.5% seen once. Sequenced: naive CD4+ T cells sorted from blood. Described subset: CD45RA+ positively selected. The origin of the receptors is a man aged 30 to 39 in good health.

A word on this clone: In the same sample, other DNA sequences code for this CDR3. The V call is TRBV2, the J call TRBJ1-5, with a possible D match to TRBD1 (6 bases). V was shortened by 6 bases and J by 3 bases, with 6 bases between the two germline ends. Germline V gene lookup returns CDR1 SNHLY and CDR2 FYNNEI. The CDR3 is 12 residues long. In nucleotides, the CDR3 is TGTGCCAGCAGGGGGGCCAATCAGCCCCAGCATTTT. This translates into CASRGANQPQHF.

The V gene is TRBV7-8, the J gene TRBJ1-5; D is unclear. The CDR3 covers 15 residues. Deletions cut 5 bases from V and 1 base from J, with 12 bases between. The V gene's germline CDR1 is SGHVS and CDR2 FQNEAQ. The CDR3 protein is CASSISLSSNQPQHF. CDR3 bases: TGTGCCAGCAGCATCAGTCTCAGCAGCAATCAGCCCCAGCATTTT.

This chain links TRBV5-1 with TRBJ2-3, with 11 bases matching TRBD1. Germline assignment: CDR1 SGHRS and CDR2 YFSETQ. V shed 4 bases and J 8 bases; nucleotides not matched to a gene: 6. The CDR3 length is 14 residues. The CDR3 loop is CASSTGQGAGTQYF. The CDR3 DNA follows: TGCGCCAGCAGCACCGGACAGGGGGCCGGTACGCAGTATTTT.

This sequence joins TRBV14 and TRBJ2-5; 13 bases are a match to TRBD2. Germline V gene data show CDR1 as SGHDN and CDR2 as FVKESK. The V segment lost 4 bases and the J segment 5 bases; nucleotides outside the gene matches: 4. There are 15 residues in the CDR3. CDR3 protein: CASSPGTSGMETQYF. The CDR3 nucleotides are TGTGCCAGCAGCCCAGGGACTAGCGGGATGGAGACCCAGTACTTC. Full variable domain (remainder filled in from reference TRBV14 and TRBJ2-5): EAGVTQFPSHSVIEKGQTVTLRCDPISGHDNLYWYRRVMGKEIKFLLHFVKESKQDESGMPNNRFLAERTGGTYSTLKVQPAELEDSGVYFCASSPGTSGMETQYFGPGTRLLVL.

This chain links TRBV27 with TRBJ2-3, with TRBD1 identical over 7 bases. The CDR3 totals 13 residues. With V trimmed by 7 bases and J by 0 bases, 1 base remained unmatched. CDR1 MNHEY and CDR2 SMNVEV come from the germline V gene (reference sequence). The DNA of the CDR3 is TGTGCCAGCACGACAGGGAGCACAGATACGCAGTATTTT. Translation: CASTTGSTDTQYF.

V usage is TRBV25-1 and J usage is TRBJ2-7; D remains unclear. Between the trimmed V and J ends, which lost 8 bases and 2 bases, there was a span of 7 bases. CDR3 size: 11 residues. Germline V gene data show CDR1 as MGHDK and CDR2 as SYGVNS. The CDR3 loop reads CASRTTYEQYF. The CDR3 DNA reads TGTGCCAGCCGAACCACCTACGAGCAGTACTTC.

The rearrangement uses TRBV27 and TRBJ1-1; D unclear. The germline V gene encodes CDR1 MNHEY and CDR2 SMNVEV (reference sequence). V was shortened by 5 bases and J by 0 bases, with 13 bases between the two germline ends. CDR3 length equals 15 residues. CDR3 coding DNA: TGTGCCAGCAGTCCCCTGGACTCGATGAACACTGAAGCTTTCTTT. Protein: CASSPLDSMNTEAFF.

The rearrangement uses TRBV28 and TRBJ2-7, with D perhaps matching TRBD1 (6 bases). CDR1 and CDR2 from the germline V gene are MDHEN and SYDVKM. The length of the CDR3 is 15 residues. Trimming took 6 bases from V and 3 from J, leaving 18 bases between them. The CDR3 DNA reads as TGTGCCAGCAGAATTAAATGGGGCAGGGGCTACGAGCAGTACTTC. The encoded protein is CASRIKWGRGYEQYF.

This sequence joins TRBV28 and TRBJ1-2; D is unresolved. Trimming shortened V by 4 bases and J by 10 bases, and 10 bases separated the two germline ends. Germline V gene data show CDR1 as MDHEN and CDR2 as SYDVKM. This CDR3 is 11 amino acids long. The CDR3, as DNA: TGTGCCAGCAGTTCCCAACTCCCCTACACCTTC. Protein product: CASSSQLPYTF.